This T cell receptor (beta chain) came from a study of OX40 agonist ivuxolimab in advanced cancers. In the study overall: The dose-escalation group included hepatocellular carcinoma, melanoma, renal cell carcinoma and head and neck cancer.

Findings of the study overall: Clonal expansion in partial responders at 0.1-3.0 mg/kg ranked among the lowest. At 0.1 to 3.0 mg/kg and by week 6, clonal expansion occurred in CD4+ and CD8+ blood T cells.

Sequencing was performed with immunoSEQ multiplex PCR; in TCRdb, only in-frame clones are kept and a portion is missing. The sample consists of about 64,000 clones, 80% to 85% of them appearing once. Regarding this clone: What it binds is unknown.

The trim removed 4 bases at V and 5 bases at J, leaving 13 bases unmatched. The CDR3 consists of 17 residues. Germline-derived CDR1 and CDR2 are SEHNR and FQNEAQ (reference sequence). This rearrangement joins TRBV7-9 to TRBJ1-1, with 10 bases fitting TRBD1. The TCR was taken from an adult with an advanced solid tumor such as melanoma, head and neck, liver or kidney cancer. The specimen comprised CD4+ or CD8+ T cells sorted from blood, sampled in a trial of the OX40 agonist ivuxolimab. In DNA form, the CDR3 reads TGTGCCAGCAGCTATTCCCCGGGACAGGGGTTCGTAACTGAAGCTTTCTTT. Translated: CASSYSPGQGFVTEAFF.